A single sample is the source of the 5 T cell receptor beta chains below, sequenced in a study of T cell repertoires in ileal Crohn's disease. Libraries were prepared by immunoSEQ multiplex PCR; TCRdb keeps only in-frame clonotypes and omits some of them. The sample holds about 15,000 clones, over 50% seen once. The sequenced sample was ileal tissue. The receptors derive from an adult with Crohn's disease.

The chain employs TRBV19 and TRBJ1-1, with 8 bases lining up with TRBD1. V was pared by 8 bases and J by 6 bases, with 5 bases of the junction left unmatched. Germline CDR1 LNHDA, CDR2 SQIVND (reference sequence). The CDR3 sequence is 12 residues long. The CDR3 protein is CASGDRPPEAFF. The DNA of the CDR3 is TGTGCCAGTGGGGACAGGCCACCTGAAGCTTTCTTT.

The V and J genes are TRBV11-2 and TRBJ1-5; D unresolved. CDR3 length: 12 residues. Germline-derived CDR1 and CDR2 are SGHAT and FQNNGV. Deletions cut 2 bases from V and 5 bases from J, with 4 bases between. The CDR3 bases are TGTGCCAGCAGCTTACGTGATCAGCCCCAGCATTTT. Its protein is CASSLRDQPQHF.

The gene calls are TRBV2 and TRBJ2-5; weak D call: TRBD2 (7 bases). V shed 4 bases and J shed 11 bases, with 17 bases lying between them. The germline CDR1 and CDR2 sequences are SNHLY and FYNNEI. The CDR3 loop spans 13 amino acids. CDR3 sequence: CASSGVRGAGQYF. CDR3 nucleotide sequence: TGTGCCAGCAGTGGTGTTCGGGGGGCTGGGCAGTACTTC.

By frequency in the sample, this clone is medium-sized. This chain connects TRBV5-1 to TRBJ1-4; 8 bases are shared with TRBD1. This CDR3 contains 14 residues. V dropped 4 bases and J dropped 6; count of bases not matched to a gene: 5. Germline assignment: CDR1 SGHRS and CDR2 YFSETQ. The CDR3 loop is CASSLSTGDEKLFF. Here the CDR3 DNA reads TGCGCCAGCAGCCTCTCGACAGGGGATGAAAAACTGTTTTTT.

This sequence joins TRBV7-2 and TRBJ1-1; no firm D call. CDR3 size: 14 residues. Germline CDR1 is SGHTA and CDR2 is FQGNSA. Trimming removed 0 bases at V and 1 base at J, with 6 bases between. This CDR3 reads CASSLARENTEAFF. The CDR3 coding sequence is TGTGCCAGCAGCTTAGCGCGGGAGAACACTGAAGCTTTCTTT.